This T cell receptor (beta chain) emerged from a study of blood T cell repertoires in COVID-19. The repertoire was sequenced with immunoSEQ multiplex PCR; TCRdb's copy has only in-frame clones and lacks some. The sample shows 250,000 to 300,000 clones, approximately 85% of them seen only once. Germline CDR1 and CDR2: SGHRS and YFSETQ. This CDR3 contains 16 residues. V lost 3 bases to trimming and J lost 0 bases, with 14 bases between them. The sample comprised peripheral blood. This chain connects TRBV5-1 to TRBJ2-3; TRBD2 might be the D (7 bases). This clonotype was obtained from a woman aged 70 to 79 with acute or convalescent COVID-19. The CDR3 coding sequence is TGCGCCAGCAGCTGGGCCCGGGGGGCTAGCACAGATACGCAGTATTTT. It translates to CASSWARGASTDTQYF.